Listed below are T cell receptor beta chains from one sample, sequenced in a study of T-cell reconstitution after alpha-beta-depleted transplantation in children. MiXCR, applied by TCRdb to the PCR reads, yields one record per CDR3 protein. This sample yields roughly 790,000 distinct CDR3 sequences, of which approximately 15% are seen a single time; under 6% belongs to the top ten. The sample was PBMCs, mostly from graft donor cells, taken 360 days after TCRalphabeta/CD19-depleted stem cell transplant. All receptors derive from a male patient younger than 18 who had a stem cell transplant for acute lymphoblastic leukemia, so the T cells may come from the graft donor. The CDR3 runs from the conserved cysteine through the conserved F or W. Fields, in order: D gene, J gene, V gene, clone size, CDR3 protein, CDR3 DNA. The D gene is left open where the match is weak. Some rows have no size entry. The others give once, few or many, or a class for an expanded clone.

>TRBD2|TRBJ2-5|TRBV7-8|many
CASSSQPSGIKGETQYF
TGTGCCAGCAGCTCCCAACCTAGCGGGATTAAAGGAGAGACCCAGTACTTC
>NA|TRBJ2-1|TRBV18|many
CASSPGDVSYNEQFF
TGTGCCAGCTCACCAGGGGACGTCTCCTACAATGAGCAGTTCTTC
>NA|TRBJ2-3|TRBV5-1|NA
CASSFPREAGQAPDTQYF
TGCGCCAGCAGCTTCCCCCGGGAAGCGGGACAGGCTCCAGATACGCAGTATTTT
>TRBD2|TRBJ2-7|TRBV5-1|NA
CASSFRLADLSYEQYF
TGCGCCAGCAGCTTCAGACTAGCGGATCTTTCCTACGAGCAGTACTTC
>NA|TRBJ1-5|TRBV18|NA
CASSVYDSNQPQHF
TGTGCCAGCTCCGTGTACGATAGCAATCAGCCCCAGCATTTT
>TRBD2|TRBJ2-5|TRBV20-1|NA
CSAPRGSGSWRETQYF
TGCAGTGCTCCACGAGGTAGCGGGAGTTGGAGGGAGACCCAGTACTTC
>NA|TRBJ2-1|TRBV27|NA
CASSLKATYNEQFF
TGTGCCAGCAGCCTAAAGGCCACCTACAATGAGCAGTTCTTC
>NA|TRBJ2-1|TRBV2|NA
CASRWRFSYNEQFF
TGTGCCAGCAGGTGGCGGTTCTCCTACAATGAGCAGTTCTTC
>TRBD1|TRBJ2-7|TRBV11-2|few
CASSFGTGFEQYF
TGTGCCAGCAGCTTCGGGACAGGGTTCGAGCAGTACTTC
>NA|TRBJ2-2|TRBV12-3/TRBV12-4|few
CASRETGRDTGELFF
TGTGCCAGCAGAGAGACAGGGAGGGACACCGGGGAGCTGTTTTTT
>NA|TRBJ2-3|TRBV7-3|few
CASSLRGRESADTQYF
TGTGCCAGCAGCTTAAGGGGGCGGGAGAGTGCAGATACGCAGTATTTT
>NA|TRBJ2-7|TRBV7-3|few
CASSLRGRHEQYF
TGTGCCAGCAGCTTACGGGGGAGGCACGAGCAGTACTTC
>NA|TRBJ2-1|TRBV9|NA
CASSVVRLASYNEQFF
TGTGCCAGCAGCGTAGTTAGGCTAGCGTCCTACAATGAGCAGTTCTTC
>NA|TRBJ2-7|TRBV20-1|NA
CSARAPYEQYF
TGCAGTGCTAGAGCCCCCTACGAGCAGTACTTC
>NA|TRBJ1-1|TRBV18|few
CASSPQTENTEAFF
TGTGCCAGCTCACCACAAACGGAGAACACTGAAGCTTTCTTT
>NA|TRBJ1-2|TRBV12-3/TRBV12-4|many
CASSPLGIDYGYTF
TGTGCCAGCAGCCCATTGGGGATCGACTATGGCTACACCTTC
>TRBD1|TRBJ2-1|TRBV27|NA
CASSFGTGHDEQFF
TGTGCCAGCAGTTTCGGGACAGGGCATGATGAGCAGTTCTTC
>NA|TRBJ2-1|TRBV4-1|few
CASSQLRLVRGNEQFF
TGCGCCAGCAGCCAACTCCGACTAGTGAGAGGCAATGAGCAGTTCTTC
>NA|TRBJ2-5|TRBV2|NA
CASSESRGIQTQYF
TGTGCCAGCAGTGAGAGTCGTGGAATCCAGACCCAGTACTTC
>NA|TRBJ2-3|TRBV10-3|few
CAIASEADTQYF
TGTGCCATTGCCTCAGAGGCAGATACGCAGTATTTT
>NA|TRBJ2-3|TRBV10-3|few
CAISEGDSTDTQYF
TGTGCCATCAGTGAGGGGGATAGCACAGATACGCAGTATTTT
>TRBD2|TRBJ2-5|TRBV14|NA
CASSQIGRGHHQETQYF
TGTGCCAGCAGCCAAATCGGGAGGGGCCATCACCAAGAGACCCAGTACTTC
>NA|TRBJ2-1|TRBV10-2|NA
CASSSNPPGLSNEQFF
TGCGCCAGCAGTTCAAACCCCCCGGGACTCTCAAATGAGCAGTTCTTC
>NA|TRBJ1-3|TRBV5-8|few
CASSLDPGDTIYF
TGTGCCAGCAGCTTGGATCCGGGGGACACCATATATTTT
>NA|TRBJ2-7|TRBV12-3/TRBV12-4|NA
CASSLGTTQYF
TGTGCCAGCAGTTTAGGGACAACGCAGTACTTC
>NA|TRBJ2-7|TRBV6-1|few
CASSTGQGGLIDEQYF
TGTGCCAGCAGTACCGGTCAGGGTGGTTTAATTGACGAGCAGTACTTC
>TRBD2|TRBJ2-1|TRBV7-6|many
CASSLAQWEREVEQFF
TGTGCCAGCAGCTTAGCGCAGTGGGAGCGGGAGGTTGAGCAGTTCTTC
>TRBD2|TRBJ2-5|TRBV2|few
CASKTPTTSAQETQYF
TGTGCCAGCAAGACCCCCACTACTAGCGCTCAAGAGACCCAGTACTTC
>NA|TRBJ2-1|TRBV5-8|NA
CASSPRGQTYNEQFF
TGTGCCAGCAGCCCCCGCGGACAGACCTACAATGAGCAGTTCTTC
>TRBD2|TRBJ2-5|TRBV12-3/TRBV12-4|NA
CASSFNGGSYQETQYF
TGTGCCAGCAGTTTTAACGGCGGGAGCTACCAAGAGACCCAGTACTTC
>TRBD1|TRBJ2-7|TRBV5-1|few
CASSSPGTGATYEQYF
TGCGCCAGCAGCTCCCCCGGGACAGGGGCAACCTACGAGCAGTACTTC
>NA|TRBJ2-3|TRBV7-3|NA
CASSSGPNTQYF
TGTGCCAGCAGCTCGGGTCCCAATACGCAGTATTTT
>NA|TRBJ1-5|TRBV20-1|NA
CSARKQGIVASQPQHF
TGCAGTGCTAGAAAACAGGGAATTGTAGCGTCTCAGCCCCAGCATTTT
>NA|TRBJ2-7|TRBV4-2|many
CASSQDHYNDEQYF
TGTGCCAGCAGCCAAGATCACTATAACGACGAGCAGTACTTC
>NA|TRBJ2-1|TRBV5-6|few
CASSSTGSYNEQFF
TGTGCCAGCAGCTCCACAGGCTCTTACAATGAGCAGTTCTTC
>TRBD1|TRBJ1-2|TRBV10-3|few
CAIREDREYGYTF
TGTGCCATCAGGGAGGACAGGGAGTATGGCTACACCTTC
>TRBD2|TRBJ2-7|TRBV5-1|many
CASSFALAVSYEQYF
TGCGCCAGCAGTTTCGCACTAGCGGTATCCTACGAGCAGTACTTC
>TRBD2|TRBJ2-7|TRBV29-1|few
CSVELAGGAVTHYEQYF
TGCAGCGTTGAACTAGCGGGAGGCGCAGTAACCCACTACGAGCAGTACTTC
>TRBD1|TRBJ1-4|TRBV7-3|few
CASSFGTGEKLFF
TGTGCCAGCAGCTTTGGGACAGGCGAAAAACTGTTTTTT
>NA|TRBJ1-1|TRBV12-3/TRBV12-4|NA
CASSSQVARENTEAFF
TGTGCCAGCAGTTCCCAGGTGGCCAGGGAGAACACTGAAGCTTTCTTT
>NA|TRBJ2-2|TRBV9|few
CASSTNRDRVGGTGELFF
TGTGCCAGCAGCACAAACAGAGACCGAGTGGGTGGCACCGGGGAGCTGTTTTTT
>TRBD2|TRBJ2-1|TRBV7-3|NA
CASSRTSGMYNEQFF
TGTGCCAGCAGCCGGACTAGCGGGATGTACAATGAGCAGTTCTTC
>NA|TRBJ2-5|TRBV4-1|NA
CASSRAGLETQYF
TGCGCCAGCAGCCGGGCGGGACTGGAGACCCAGTACTTC
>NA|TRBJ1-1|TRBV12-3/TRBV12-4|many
CASSLGLMAPGAFF
TGTGCCAGCAGTTTGGGCCTTATGGCCCCCGGAGCTTTCTTT
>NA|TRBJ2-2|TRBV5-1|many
CASSLPQLATRELFF
TGCGCCAGCAGCTTGCCGCAACTAGCCACCAGGGAGCTGTTTTTT
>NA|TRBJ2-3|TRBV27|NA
CASSFLVGRITDTQYF
TGTGCCAGCAGTTTTTTAGTCGGCAGGATCACAGATACGCAGTATTTT
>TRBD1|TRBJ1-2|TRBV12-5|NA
CASGFYRGSGYTF
TGTGCTAGTGGTTTCTACAGGGGCTCTGGCTACACCTTC
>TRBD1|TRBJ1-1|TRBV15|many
CATSRSGQGATEAFF
TGTGCCACCAGCAGATCCGGACAGGGAGCCACTGAAGCTTTCTTT
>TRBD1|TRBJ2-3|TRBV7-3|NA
CASSSRQGLSTDTQYF
TGTGCCAGCAGCTCCCGACAGGGGCTTAGCACAGATACGCAGTATTTT
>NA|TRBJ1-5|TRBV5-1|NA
CASSFDSNQPQHF
TGCGCCAGCAGCTTTGACAGCAATCAGCCCCAGCATTTT
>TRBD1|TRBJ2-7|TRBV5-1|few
CASSLDGDRAFYEQYF
TGCGCCAGCAGCTTGGATGGGGACAGGGCGTTCTACGAGCAGTACTTC
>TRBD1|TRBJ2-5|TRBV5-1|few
CASSWTGYQETQYF
TGCGCCAGCAGCTGGACAGGATACCAAGAGACCCAGTACTTC
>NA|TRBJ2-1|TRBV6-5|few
CASSYYPSSSNEQFF
TGTGCCAGCAGTTACTACCCCTCCTCGAGCAATGAGCAGTTCTTC
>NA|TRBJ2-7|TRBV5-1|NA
CASSLKFGGWNEQYF
TGCGCCAGCAGCTTGAAGTTTGGGGGATGGAACGAGCAGTACTTC
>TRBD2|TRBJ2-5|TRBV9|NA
CASSPSPWEGTQYF
TGTGCCAGCAGCCCGAGTCCCTGGGAGGGGACCCAGTACTTC
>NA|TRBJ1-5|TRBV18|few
CASSPRKGSSSNQPQHF
TGTGCCAGCTCACCACGAAAGGGGTCCTCAAGCAATCAGCCCCAGCATTTT
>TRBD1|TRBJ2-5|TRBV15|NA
CATSRVRYGTGPQETQYF
TGTGCCACCAGCAGAGTTCGTTACGGGACAGGGCCGCAGGAGACCCAGTACTTC